What follows describes a single T cell receptor (beta chain). This sample is part of a study of cytomegalovirus exposure and HLA in healthy donors. Researchers ran the PCR with 60 Vbeta and 13 Jbeta primers. The protocol was immunoSEQ multiplex PCR, while the TCRdb copy is restricted to in-frame clones and leaves out a portion. Among about 180,000 clones, more than 60% were seen once, and the ten largest hold more than 1.4%. The TCR sequence derives from a man younger than 35 in good health and CMV-seronegative. The sample was PBMCs.

The CDR3 DNA sequence: TGTGCCAGCAGTTCGGGGGGCGCCTATGGCTACACCTTC. Its translation: CASSSGGAYGYTF. The chain uses TRBV27 and TRBJ1-2; perhaps TRBD1 as D (6 bases). The CDR3 has 13 residues. Germline CDR1 reads MNHEY; CDR2 reads SMNVEV (reference sequence). V shed 4 bases and J shed 4 bases, with 10 bases lying between them.